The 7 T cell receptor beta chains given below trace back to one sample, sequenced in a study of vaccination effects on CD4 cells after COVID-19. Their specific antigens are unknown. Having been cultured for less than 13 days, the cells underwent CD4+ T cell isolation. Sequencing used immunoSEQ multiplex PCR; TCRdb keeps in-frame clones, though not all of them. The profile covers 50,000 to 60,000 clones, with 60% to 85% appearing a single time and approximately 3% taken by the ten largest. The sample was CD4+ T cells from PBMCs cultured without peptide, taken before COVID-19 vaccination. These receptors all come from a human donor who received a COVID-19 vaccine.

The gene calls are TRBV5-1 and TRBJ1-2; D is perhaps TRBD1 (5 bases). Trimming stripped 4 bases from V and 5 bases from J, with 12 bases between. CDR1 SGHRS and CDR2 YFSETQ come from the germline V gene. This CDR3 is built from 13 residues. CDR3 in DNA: TGCGCCAGCAGCGCCGACCGACAGTATGGCTACACCTTC. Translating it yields CASSADRQYGYTF.

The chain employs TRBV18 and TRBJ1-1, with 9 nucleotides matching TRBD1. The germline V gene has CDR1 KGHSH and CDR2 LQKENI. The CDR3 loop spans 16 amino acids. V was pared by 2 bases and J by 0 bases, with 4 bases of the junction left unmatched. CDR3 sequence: CASSPIGTGMNTEAFF. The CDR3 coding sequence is TGTGCCAGCTCACCAATCGGGACAGGGATGAACACTGAAGCTTTCTTT.

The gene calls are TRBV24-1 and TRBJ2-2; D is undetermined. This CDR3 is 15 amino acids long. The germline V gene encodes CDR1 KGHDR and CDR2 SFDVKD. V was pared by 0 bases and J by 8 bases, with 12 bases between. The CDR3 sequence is CATSDLVGSAGELFF. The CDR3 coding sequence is TGTGCCACCAGTGATTTGGTGGGCAGTGCTGGGGAGCTGTTTTTT.

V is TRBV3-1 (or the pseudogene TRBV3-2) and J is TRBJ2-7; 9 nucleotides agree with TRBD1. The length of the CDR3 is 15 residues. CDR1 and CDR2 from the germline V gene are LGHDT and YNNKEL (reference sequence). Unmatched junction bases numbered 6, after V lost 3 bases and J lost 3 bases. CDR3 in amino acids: CASSQADRGFYEQYV. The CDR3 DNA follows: TGTGCCAGCAGCCAGGCTGACAGGGGGTTCTACGAGCAGTACGTC.

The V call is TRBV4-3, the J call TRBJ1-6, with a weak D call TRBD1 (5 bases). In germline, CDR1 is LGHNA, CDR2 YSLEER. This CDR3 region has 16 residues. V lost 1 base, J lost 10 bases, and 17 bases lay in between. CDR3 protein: CASSQGLRDQHSPLHF. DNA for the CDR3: TGCGCCAGCAGCCAAGGACTTCGGGACCAACACTCACCCCTCCACTTT.

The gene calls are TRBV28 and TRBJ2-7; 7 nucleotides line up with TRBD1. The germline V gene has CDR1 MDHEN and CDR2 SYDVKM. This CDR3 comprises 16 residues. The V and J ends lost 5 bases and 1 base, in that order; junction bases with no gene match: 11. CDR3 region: CASSTGDSRGSYEQYV. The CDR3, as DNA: TGTGCCAGCAGTACCGGGGACAGTAGGGGATCCTACGAGCAGTACGTC.

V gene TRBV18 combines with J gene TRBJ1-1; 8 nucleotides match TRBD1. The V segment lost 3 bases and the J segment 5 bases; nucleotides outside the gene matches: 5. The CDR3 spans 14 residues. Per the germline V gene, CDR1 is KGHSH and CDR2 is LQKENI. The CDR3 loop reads CASSPRGLGTEAFF. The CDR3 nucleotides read TGTGCCAGCTCACCCAGGGGGCTAGGGACTGAAGCTTTCTTT.